Listed below are T cell receptor beta chains from one sample, sequenced in a study of regulatory T cells in long-lasting Graves disease. TCRdb analysed the multiplex PCR reads with MiXCR anew, one entry per CDR3 protein. Of about 470,000 distinct CDR3 sequences in the sample, roughly 16% were seen once. A further study also used this sample, focusing on T cells in Graves' hyperthyroidism and ophthalmopathy.

The sample in question was peripheral blood mononuclear cells (PBMCs), obtained at new diagnosis, from a patient treated with antithyroid drugs. The origin of the receptors is a man in his forties or fifties with Graves disease. Both conserved end residues are part of each CDR3. A D gene is named only where the DNA matches it firmly. Clone size is stated in some rows and not others, as once, few, many or a class when expanded.

TRBJ1-6,TRBV27,TRBD1,-,CASSRGQGALVSYNSPLHF
TRBJ2-2,TRBV7-3,TRBD2,few,CASSPHSSGYNTGELFF
TRBJ1-2,TRBV4-1,-,-,CASSQEAGQLQYTSF
TRBJ2-7,TRBV2,-,-,CAGRDNSYEQYF
TRBJ1-5,TRBV28,TRBD1,few,CASSLTEGARYNQPQHF
TRBJ2-1,TRBV5-1,TRBD2,many,CASSPSGLVANEQFF
TRBJ2-7,TRBV12-3/TRBV12-4,-,many,CASRSLDSKGNEQYF
TRBJ1-1,TRBV6-1,TRBD1,-,CASRSSGQLNTEAFF
TRBJ2-1,TRBV7-9,TRBD1,many,CASSSGTGLYNEQFF
TRBJ1-6,TRBV7-9,-,few,CASSLGGSQTLHF
TRBJ1-1,TRBV3-1,-,-,CASSQPGRGSEAFF
TRBJ1-5,TRBV19,-,-,CASSISGYNQPQHF
TRBJ2-1,TRBV30,-,-,CAWSGPSRAHEQFF
TRBJ1-3,TRBV12-3/TRBV12-4,-,-,CASRVSGHVSGNTIYF
TRBJ2-2,TRBV6-1,-,-,CASRIGRRSTGELFF
TRBJ1-2,TRBV7-9,-,many,CASSPAGWDGYTF